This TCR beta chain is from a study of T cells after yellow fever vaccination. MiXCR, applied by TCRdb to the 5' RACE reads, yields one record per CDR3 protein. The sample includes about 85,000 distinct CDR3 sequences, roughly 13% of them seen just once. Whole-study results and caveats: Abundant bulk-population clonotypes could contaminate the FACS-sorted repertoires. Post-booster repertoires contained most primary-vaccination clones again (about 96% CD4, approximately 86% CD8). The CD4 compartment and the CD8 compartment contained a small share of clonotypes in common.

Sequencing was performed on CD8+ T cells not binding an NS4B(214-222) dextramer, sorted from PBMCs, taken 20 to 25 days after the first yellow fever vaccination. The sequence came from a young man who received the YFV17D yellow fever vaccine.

The CDR3 spells CSARSLGTLETDTQYF. The CDR3 DNA reads TGCAGTGCTAGATCCCTCGGGACCCTAGAAACAGATACGCAGTATTTT. The chain recombines TRBV20-1 with TRBJ2-3; D is tentatively TRBD1 or TRBD2 (5 bases each). There are 16 residues in the CDR3. The V gene's germline CDR1 is DFQATT and CDR2 SNEGSKA (reference sequence). V was clipped by 2 bases and J by 3 bases, with 18 bases between them.